One and the same sample provided the 28 T cell receptor beta chains below, sequenced in a study of beta chain features in type 1 diabetes. As every portion of the isolated RNA was reverse transcribed, the sequencing read expressed TCRB transcripts. The protocol was immunoSEQ multiplex PCR, while the TCRdb copy is restricted to in-frame clones and leaves out a portion. The data hold over 120,000 clones, with about 10% observed a single time. The sample taken for sequencing was naive CD4+ T cells from blood. Receptors originate from a man aged 18 to 30 in good health.

V is TRBV19 and J is TRBJ2-7; 8 bases line up with TRBD1. This CDR3 spans 15 amino acids. Germline assignment: CDR1 LNHDA and CDR2 SQIVND (reference sequence). Unmatched junction bases numbered 4, after V lost 3 bases and J lost 0 bases. In DNA, the CDR3 is TGTGCCAGTAGTATTAACAGGGGGAGCTCCTACGAGCAGTACTTC. Translating it yields CASSINRGSSYEQYF.

This chain links TRBV11-2 with TRBJ2-1; D may be TRBD2 (6 bases). Germline V gene data show CDR1 as SGHAT and CDR2 as FQNNGV. Deletions cut 4 bases from V and 8 bases from J, with 15 bases between. The CDR3 spans 14 residues. The CDR3 sequence is CASSSNGGIDEQFF. The DNA for the CDR3 is TGTGCCAGCAGCTCCAACGGAGGGATCGATGAGCAGTTCTTC. The full variable domain, completed using reference TRBV11-2 and TRBJ2-1, is EAGVAQSPRYKIIEKRQSVAFWCNPISGHATLYWYQQILGQGPKLLIQFQNNGVVDDSQLPKDRFSAERLKGVDSTLKIQPAKLEDSAVYLCASSSNGGIDEQFFGPGTRLTVL.

J is TRBJ2-3 and V is TRBV9; 11 positions agree with TRBD2. V lost 4 bases to trimming and J lost 0 bases; unmatched junction nucleotides: 7. Germline lookup yields CDR1 SGDLS and CDR2 YYNGEE. The CDR3 is 17 residues long. CDR3 coding DNA: TGTGCCAGCAGCCCTAGCGGGGGGTTGCCTAGCACAGATACGCAGTATTTT. It codes for CASSPSGGLPSTDTQYF.

This rearrangement joins TRBV6-5 to TRBJ2-5; D unresolved. This CDR3 has 15 residues. V lost 0 bases, J lost 4 bases, and 12 bases lay in between. Germline V gives CDR1 MNHEY, CDR2 SVGAGI. In DNA form, the CDR3 reads TGTGCCAGCAGTTACTCGAGTGCTAATATAGAGACCCAGTACTTC. Residues: CASSYSSANIETQYF.

This clone appeared a few times. This chain uses TRBV29-1 with TRBJ2-7; D is possibly TRBD2 (6 bases). This CDR3 is 12 amino acids long. The V gene lost 6 bases and the J gene lost 3 bases, with 12 bases spanning the gap. Germline V lookup: CDR1 SQVTM, CDR2 ANQGSEA. Here the CDR3 DNA reads TGCAGCGTGGGGGTGGGGGGCTACGAGCAGTACTTC. It encodes CSVGVGGYEQYF.

The genes are TRBV9 and TRBJ2-4, with TRBD2 as a possible D gene (5 bases). The length of the CDR3 is 16 residues. The V gene lost 0 bases and the J gene lost 1 base, with 11 bases spanning the gap. Germline values: CDR1 SGDLS, CDR2 YYNGEE. CDR3: CASSVAPDWAKNIQYF. For the CDR3, the DNA is TGTGCCAGCAGCGTAGCCCCGGACTGGGCCAAAAACATTCAGTACTTC. Using reference TRBV9 and TRBJ2-4 for the parts outside the CDR3, the full variable domain is DSGVTQTPKHLITATGQRVTLRCSPRSGDLSVYWYQQSLDQGLQFLIQYYNGEERAKGNILERFSAQQFPDLHSELNLSSLELGDSALYFCASSVAPDWAKNIQYFGAGTRLSVL.

This clone was detected only a few times. The genes are TRBV18 and TRBJ2-3, with 13 bases fitting TRBD2. Germline CDR1 KGHSH, CDR2 LQKENI. V was pared by 0 bases and J by 1 base, with 1 base of the junction left unmatched. CDR3 length: 17 amino acids. This CDR3 is CASSPPGTSGGTDTQYF. The CDR3 bases are TGTGCCAGCTCACCACCCGGGACTAGCGGGGGCACAGATACGCAGTATTTT.

This clone was observed a handful of times. The V call is TRBV7-2, the J call TRBJ1-6, with D maybe TRBD1 (6 bases). CDR1 SGHTA and CDR2 FQGNSA come from the germline V gene. V lost 4 bases and J lost 10, with 14 bases in between. This CDR3 has 14 amino acids. The DNA for the CDR3 is TGTGCCAGCAGCTCCCCAGGGGAAGGCTCACCCCTCCACTTT. Translation gives CASSSPGEGSPLHF.

This clone has just a few counts. J is TRBJ2-5 and V is TRBV5-1, with 9 bases that match TRBD2. V was clipped by 4 bases and J by 4 bases; unmatched bases: 5. The CDR3 extends over 14 amino acids. In germline, CDR1 is SGHRS, CDR2 YFSETQ. The CDR3 reads CASSVAGARETQYF. The DNA of the CDR3 is TGCGCCAGCAGCGTAGCGGGGGCGCGAGAGACCCAGTACTTC.

This clone was recorded many times. The chain couples TRBV7-9 to TRBJ2-7, with D uncertain. V lost 4 bases and J 0 bases, leaving 10 bases between the germline ends. CDR3 length: 14 amino acids. CDR1 and CDR2 from the germline V gene are SEHNR and FQNEAQ (reference sequence). The DNA of the CDR3 is TGTGCCAGCAGCTCCGTACAGTTCTCCTACGAGCAGTACTTC. Protein product: CASSSVQFSYEQYF.

The chain has TRBV27 and TRBJ1-5; TRBD1 aligns across 9 bases. The V segment lost 3 bases and the J segment 3 bases; nucleotides outside the gene matches: 6. This CDR3 comprises 16 residues. CDR1 and CDR2 from the germline V gene are MNHEY and SMNVEV (reference sequence). CDR3 amino acids: CASSFRTGVANQPQHF. As DNA, the CDR3 is TGTGCCAGCAGTTTTCGGACAGGGGTTGCCAATCAGCCCCAGCATTTT.

V and J are TRBV7-2 and TRBJ1-2; TRBD1 is a possible D gene (6 bases). The V and J ends lost 2 bases and 4 bases respectively, with 20 bases between them. The CDR3 is 17 residues long. Germline CDR1 SGHTA, CDR2 FQGNSA. The CDR3 DNA follows: TGTGCCAGCAGCTTATTGGGGGCGCGTATTGAGGTCTATGGCTACACCTTC. Encoded protein: CASSLLGARIEVYGYTF.

The sample holds a few counts of this clone. Here the CDR3 DNA reads TGTGCCAGCAGCTCACAGGGTTCCTACAATGAGCAGTTCTTC. It encodes CASSSQGSYNEQFF. The chain links TRBV5-4 to TRBJ2-1; D may be TRBD1 (6 bases). Per the germline V gene, CDR1 is SGHNT and CDR2 is YYREEE (reference sequence). The CDR3 length is 14 residues. The V and J ends lost 3 bases and 1 base respectively, with 8 bases between them.

This clone has at least ten counts. This sequence joins TRBV4-3 and TRBJ2-1, with 7 positions matching TRBD2. V lost 0 bases to trimming and J lost 1 base; unmatched junction nucleotides: 6. CDR3 size: 17 residues. Germline V CDR1 and CDR2: LGHNA, YSLEER. CDR3 sequence reads: CASSQELGRGSYNEQFF. The CDR3 DNA reads as TGCGCCAGCAGCCAAGAATTAGGGCGGGGGTCCTACAATGAGCAGTTCTTC.

This clone has more than one count but fewer than ten. This chain connects TRBV9 to TRBJ1-4; a weak D match, TRBD1 (6 bases). CDR3 size: 15 residues. The germline V gene encodes CDR1 SGDLS and CDR2 YYNGEE. Trimming pared 7 bases from V and 0 bases from J, leaving 13 bases between. This CDR3 is CASGSGGATNEKLFF. In nucleotides, the CDR3 is TGTGCCAGCGGATCTGGGGGCGCAACTAATGAAAAACTGTTTTTT.

The chain's CDR3 is CASNIGGNNQPQHF. The CDR3 DNA sequence: TGTGCCAGCAACATCGGCGGGAACAATCAGCCCCAGCATTTT. The V gene is TRBV28, the J gene TRBJ1-5; D is unresolved. From germline, CDR1 is MDHEN and CDR2 SYDVKM. The CDR3 contains 14 residues. V was trimmed by 7 bases and J by 3 bases, leaving 13 bases between them.

This clone turned up a few times. V is TRBV7-2 and J is TRBJ2-5, with 7 positions matching TRBD2. The V gene's germline CDR1 is SGHTA and CDR2 FQGNSA. This CDR3 has 14 residues. The V segment lost 5 bases and the J segment 4 bases; nucleotides outside the gene matches: 7. The CDR3 is CASSQIGGGETQYF. CDR3 DNA sequence: TGTGCCAGCAGCCAGATCGGCGGGGGAGAGACCCAGTACTTC.

The sample holds a few counts of this clone. This chain connects TRBV6-6 to TRBJ1-6; D remains unclear. Trimming removed 4 bases from V and 9 bases from J, with 10 bases in between. The CDR3 is made up of 13 amino acids. Germline V lookup: CDR1 MNHNY, CDR2 SVGAGI (reference sequence). The CDR3 region has the DNA TGTGCCAGCAGTTTACAGACCGGTTCACCCCTCCACTTT. Translating it yields CASSLQTGSPLHF.

This clone appeared a few times. The chain is built from TRBV6-5 and TRBJ2-5; TRBD1 aligns across 7 bases. V was pared by 3 bases and J by 2 bases, with 3 bases of the junction left unmatched. CDR1 and CDR2 from the germline V gene are MNHEY and SVGAGI. This CDR3 is 14 amino acids long. The CDR3 bases are TGTGCCAGCAGTTATAACAGGGGACAAGAGACCCAGTACTTC. It specifies CASSYNRGQETQYF.

The chain uses TRBV7-2 and TRBJ2-1, with TRBD2 identical over 10 bases. The CDR3 has 16 residues. The germline V gene encodes CDR1 SGHTA and CDR2 FQGNSA. Trimming took 4 bases from V and 4 from J; bases not matched to a gene: 7. The CDR3 is CASSYQAGGRYNEQFF. CDR3 bases: TGTGCCAGCAGCTACCAAGCGGGGGGGCGTTACAATGAGCAGTTCTTC. Based on the CDR3 plus reference TRBV7-2 and TRBJ2-1, the full variable domain is GAGVSQSPSNKVTEKGKDVELRCDPISGHTALYWYRQSLGQGLEFLIYFQGNSAPDKSGLPSDRFSAERTGGSVSTLTIQRTQQEDSAVYLCASSYQAGGRYNEQFFGPGTRLTVL.

This clone was counted a few times. V gene TRBV6-5 combines with J gene TRBJ2-3, with 9 bases fitting TRBD2. Germline CDR1 reads MNHEY; CDR2 reads SVGAGI. This CDR3 has 15 amino acids. V dropped 6 bases and J dropped 7; count of bases not matched to a gene: 11. This chain's CDR3 is CASSPSEAGGHTQYF. The CDR3 bases are TGTGCCAGCAGCCCTTCGGAGGCGGGGGGGCATACGCAGTATTTT.

Note on this clone: One end of the junction is discordant with germline, which a read error may explain. The chain employs TRBV6-6 and TRBJ2-4; possible D gene TRBD2, 5 bases. There are 14 residues in the CDR3. Germline CDR1 is MNHNY and CDR2 is SVGAGI (reference sequence). CDR3 nucleotide sequence: TGTGCCAGCAGCCAGCTAGCAGCCACAAACATTCAGTACTTC. Translation gives CASSQLAATNIQYF.

This clone was found a few times. The J gene is TRBJ2-5, the V gene TRBV2; D is unclear. This CDR3 contains 11 residues. Germline V lookup: CDR1 SNHLY, CDR2 FYNNEI. The V gene lost 5 bases and the J gene lost 3 bases, with 4 bases spanning the gap. This CDR3 reads CASSREETQYF. The CDR3, as DNA: TGTGCCAGCAGTAGAGAAGAGACCCAGTACTTC.

Only a few counts were recorded for this clone. The chain carries TRBV5-6 and TRBJ1-1, with 8 bases fitting TRBD1. Germline CDR1 and CDR2: SGHDT and YYEEEE. V dropped 1 base and J dropped 1; count of bases not matched to a gene: 9. This CDR3 is 17 amino acids long. CDR3 nucleotide sequence: TGTGCCAGCAGCTTGCGGGCGACAGGGGTTAAGAACACTGAAGCTTTCTTT. Encoded protein: CASSLRATGVKNTEAFF.

The chain combines TRBV6-1 with TRBJ1-6; D gene ambiguous. Trimming left V 2 bases short and J 0 bases short, with 8 bases between. Germline CDR1 and CDR2: MNHNS and SASEGT. The CDR3 totals 16 residues. The CDR3 nucleotides read TGTGCCAGCAGTGAACTACCCGGCTCCTATAATTCACCCCTCCACTTT. Translation: CASSELPGSYNSPLHF.

V usage is TRBV7-2 and J usage is TRBJ2-1, with 10 bases lining up with TRBD2. The CDR3 sequence is 16 residues long. From germline, CDR1 is SGHTA and CDR2 FQGNSA. Trimming removed 5 bases from V and 8 bases from J; junction bases left unmatched: 12. The CDR3, as DNA: TGTGCCAGCAGCCCAGGGAGAGCGGGGGGGCGGGATGAGCAGTTCTTC. It codes for CASSPGRAGGRDEQFF.

This clone was seen ten or more times. The chain links TRBV7-2 to TRBJ2-1, with D maybe TRBD2 (6 bases). Deletions cut 1 base from V and 3 bases from J, with 13 bases between. The CDR3 has 16 amino acids. Germline V gene lookup returns CDR1 SGHTA and CDR2 FQGNSA. Written as DNA, the CDR3 is TGTGCCAGCAGCTTAGTTGCGGCGGGGCGCTACAATGAGCAGTTCTTC. This encodes CASSLVAAGRYNEQFF.

This clone was counted only a few times. The rearrangement uses TRBV7-9 and TRBJ2-5; D not certain. This CDR3 comprises 12 residues. Germline V gene sequence: CDR1 SEHNR, CDR2 FQNEAQ (reference sequence). The germline V and J ends were trimmed by 5 bases and 5 bases, with 9 bases remaining between them. CDR3 sequence: CASSPTRETQYF. Written as DNA, the CDR3 is TGTGCCAGCAGCCCCACTCGGGAGACCCAGTACTTC.